The clone carrying this T cell receptor (beta chain) was detected once. The data derive from a study of blood T cell repertoires in COVID-19. Germline values: CDR1 LNHDA, CDR2 SQIVND (reference sequence). V was cut by 3 bases and J by 2 bases, with 11 bases left in between. The length of the CDR3 is 15 residues. Here immunoSEQ multiplex PCR was the method, and the copy in TCRdb shows in-frame clones only, minus some. The sample has 150,000 to 180,000 clones, around 84% seen once. Sequencing used PBMCs or T cells enriched from blood (not recorded which). The chain employs TRBV19 and TRBJ2-1; maybe TRBD2 (6 bases). The clonotype was recovered from a man aged 50-60 years who had recovered from COVID-19. The CDR3 sequence is CASSIGDWPYNEQFF. For the CDR3, the DNA is TGTGCCAGTAGTATTGGGGACTGGCCCTACAATGAGCAGTTCTTC.